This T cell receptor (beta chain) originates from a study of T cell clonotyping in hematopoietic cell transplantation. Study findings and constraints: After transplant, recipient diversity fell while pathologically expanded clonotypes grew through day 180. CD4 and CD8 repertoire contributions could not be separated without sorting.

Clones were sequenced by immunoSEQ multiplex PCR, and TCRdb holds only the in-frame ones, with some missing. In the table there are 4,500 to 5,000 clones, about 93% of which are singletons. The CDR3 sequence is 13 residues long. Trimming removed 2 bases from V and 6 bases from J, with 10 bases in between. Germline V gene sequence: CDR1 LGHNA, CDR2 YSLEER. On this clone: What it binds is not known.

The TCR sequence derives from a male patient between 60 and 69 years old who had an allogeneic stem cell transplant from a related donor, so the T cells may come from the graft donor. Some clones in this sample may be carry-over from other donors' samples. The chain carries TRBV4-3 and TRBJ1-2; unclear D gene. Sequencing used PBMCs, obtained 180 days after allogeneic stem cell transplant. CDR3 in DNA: TGCGCCAGCAGCCAACCGGGCTTGAATGGCTACACCTTC. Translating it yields CASSQPGLNGYTF.